These 5 T cell receptor beta chains came from one sample sequenced in a study of blood T cell repertoires in COVID-19. TCRdb keeps only in-frame clones here, not all; method: immunoSEQ multiplex PCR. Of under 500,000 clones in the sample, 87% were seen once. Material: PBMCs or T cells enriched from blood (not recorded which). These receptors were taken from a woman aged 18-30 years with acute COVID-19.

CDR3 sequence: CASSQDNTSPLHF. CDR3 nucleotide sequence: TGCGCCAGCAGCCAAGATAACACTTCACCCCTCCACTTT. The V gene is TRBV4-1, the J gene TRBJ1-6; D uncertain. The CDR3 totals 13 residues. The germline V gene has CDR1 MGHRA and CDR2 YSYEKL. V was pared by 0 bases and J by 9 bases, with 6 bases between.

The V and J genes are TRBV2 and TRBJ2-5; 11 bases align to TRBD2. The V segment lost 8 bases and the J segment 5 bases; nucleotides outside the gene matches: 7. The germline CDR1 and CDR2 sequences are SNHLY and FYNNEI. CDR3 size: 14 residues. Here the CDR3 DNA reads TGTGCCAGCGGTAGCGGGGGGGCCGGGGAGACCCAGTACTTC. Translated, it gives CASGSGGAGETQYF.

This chain uses TRBV2 with TRBJ1-4; D gene uncertain. The CDR3 loop spans 14 amino acids. Trimming shortened V by 3 bases and J by 7 bases, and 12 bases separated the two germline ends. CDR1 SNHLY and CDR2 FYNNEI come from the germline V gene. The CDR3 spells CASSELGEGEKLFF. The CDR3, as DNA: TGTGCCAGCAGTGAGTTGGGAGAGGGTGAAAAACTGTTTTTT. The whole variable domain, remainder taken from reference TRBV2 and TRBJ1-4, is EPEVTQTPSHQVTQMGQEVILRCVPISNHLYFYWYRQILGQKVEFLVSFYNNEISEKSEIFDDQFSVERPDGSNFTLKIRSTKLEDSAMYFCASSELGEGEKLFFGSGTQLSVL.

V is TRBV4-1 and J is TRBJ2-7; TRBD2 is a possible D gene (6 bases). The CDR3 runs to 15 residues. Trimming shortened V by 1 base and J by 2 bases, and 12 bases separated the two germline ends. CDR1 MGHRA and CDR2 YSYEKL come from the germline V gene. CDR3 region: CASSQVGGAPYEQYF. CDR3 coding DNA: TGCGCCAGCAGCCAAGTCGGGGGAGCTCCCTACGAGCAGTACTTC.

The chain recombines TRBV29-1 with TRBJ1-2, with 8 nucleotides matching TRBD1. Germline CDR1 and CDR2: SQVTM and ANQGSEA. The CDR3 is 14 residues long. After removal of 1 base from V and 4 bases from J, the junction contained 5 bases not matched to a gene. The CDR3 spells CSVEAQGAAYGYTF. The CDR3 DNA is TGCAGCGTTGAAGCTCAGGGGGCGGCCTATGGCTACACCTTC. The full variable domain, completed using reference TRBV29-1 and TRBJ1-2, is SAVISQKPSRDICQRGTSLTIQCQVDSQVTMMFWYRQQPGQSLTLIATANQGSEATYESGFVIDKFPISRPNLTFSTLTVSNMSPEDSSIYLCSVEAQGAAYGYTFGSGTRLTVV.